The 7 T cell receptor beta chains presented below share a single source sample, sequenced in a study of Ad26.COV2.S vaccination and SARS-CoV-2 variants (dated by TCRdb to about 2021). The label giving this sample's treatment or condition can be read as: 15 to 20 received Ad26.COV2.S at low or high dose, single or two shots; about 5 received placebo; per-sample allocation not given. For vaccine and placebo recipients, the sequenced repertoires came from samples collected on day 63 after the first injection. Library creation used the immunoSEQ multiplex PCR assay. TCRdb's version of the immuneACCESS table is confined to in-frame rearrangements and falls short of the full clone set. An unresolved V gene accounts for under half of the shortfall where checked; the remainder is of unknown origin. This sample holds about 440,000 clones; approximately 90% were observed only once. The leading ten clones occupy around 13% of the sample.

The sequences come from peripheral blood, collected in a trial of Ad26.COV2.S vaccine versus placebo. Receptors originate from a person between 18 and 65 years old who received the Ad26.COV2.S COVID-19 vaccine or a placebo.

A single count supports this clone. V is TRBV25-1 and J is TRBJ2-5; D is unresolved. The CDR3 loop spans 11 amino acids. Trimming left V 4 bases short and J 3 bases short, with 3 bases between. Looked up from germline, CDR1 is MGHDK and CDR2 is SYGVNS. CDR3 sequence: CASSAKETQYF. CDR3 sequence (DNA): TGTGCCAGCAGTGCCAAAGAGACCCAGTACTTC. The full variable domain, completed using reference TRBV25-1 and TRBJ2-5, is EADIYQTPRYLVIGTGKKITLECSQTMGHDKMYWYQQDPGMELHLIHYSYGVNSTEKGDLSSESTVSRIRTEHFPLTLESARPSHTSQYLCASSAKETQYFGPGTRLLVL.

J is TRBJ2-1 and V is TRBV30, with a possible D match to TRBD1 (7 bases). Germline lookup yields CDR1 GTSNPN and CDR2 SVGIG (reference sequence). V dropped 1 base and J dropped 9 bases, with 10 bases sitting between them. This CDR3 contains 12 residues. The chain's CDR3 is CAWSAQGGEQFF. The CDR3 bases are TGTGCCTGGAGTGCTCAGGGGGGTGAGCAGTTCTTC.

V gene TRBV18 combines with J gene TRBJ1-2; 8 positions agree with TRBD1. The CDR3 is made up of 15 amino acids. Losses at the gene ends were 2 bases for V and 8 bases for J; bases not matched to a gene: 10. Germline V CDR1 and CDR2: KGHSH, LQKENI. CDR3 region: CASSPWAGGGDGYTF. The DNA for the CDR3 is TGTGCCAGCTCACCATGGGCAGGGGGCGGTGACGGCTACACCTTC.

The chain links TRBV10-3 to TRBJ2-7; TRBD2 matches 13 bases. Looked up from germline, CDR1 is ENHRY and CDR2 is SYGVKD. After removal of 8 bases from V and 2 bases from J, the junction contained 9 bases not matched to a gene. The CDR3 length is 16 residues. CDR3 in amino acids: CAIADLLAGGPYEQYF. CDR3 nucleotides: TGTGCCATCGCCGATCTACTAGCGGGAGGGCCCTACGAGCAGTACTTC.

This chain connects TRBV7-8 to TRBJ1-6; 7 bases are shared with TRBD1. Germline V gives CDR1 SGHVS, CDR2 FQNEAQ. J was trimmed by 3 bases and V by 5 bases; bases with no gene match: 4. CDR3 length: 15 residues. The CDR3 DNA reads TGTGCCAGCAGCCTGGGACAGCTCTATAATTCACCCCTCCACTTT. Translating it yields CASSLGQLYNSPLHF.

The genes are TRBV28 and TRBJ2-3; weak D call: TRBD2 (5 bases). This CDR3 has 15 amino acids. Germline V gene data show CDR1 as MDHEN and CDR2 as SYDVKM. V lost 3 bases and J lost 3, with 13 bases in between. This CDR3 reads CASSFTSPGTDTQYF. CDR3 DNA sequence: TGTGCCAGCAGTTTTACGTCCCCGGGAACAGATACGCAGTATTTT. The whole variable domain, remainder taken from reference TRBV28 and TRBJ2-3, is DVKVTQSSRYLVKRTGEKVFLECVQDMDHENMFWYRQDPGLGLRLIYFSYDVKMKEKGDIPEGYSVSREKKERFSLILESASTNQTSMYLCASSFTSPGTDTQYFGPGTRLTVL.

The genes are TRBV24-1 and TRBJ2-3, with D unresolved. The CDR3 totals 16 residues. Between the trimmed V and J ends, which lost 3 bases and 1 base, there was a span of 13 bases. CDR1 is KGHDR, CDR2 SFDVKD, per germline. In DNA form, the CDR3 reads TGTGCCACCAGTGATCCCGTCGCGGTGGGCACAGATACGCAGTATTTT. Translating gives CATSDPVAVGTDTQYF.